The 25 T cell receptor beta chains in this list originate from one sample, sequenced in a study of CD8 T cells in Susac syndrome. The RNA, roughly 0.5 to 1 ug, was put through reverse transcription using random hexamers. From the immunoSEQ multiplex PCR reads, TCRdb called clonotypes with MiXCR, one entry per CDR3 protein. Of about 52,000 distinct CDR3 sequences listed, 93% are singletons. Sequencing was carried out using CD8+ T cells from PBMCs. The receptor source for this set is a human donor with multiple sclerosis.

This chain uses TRBV12-3 or TRBV12-4 with TRBJ1-1; TRBD1 agrees at 11 bases. With V trimmed by 5 bases and J by 4 bases, 6 bases remained unmatched. The CDR3 covers 15 residues. In nucleotides, the CDR3 is TGTGCCAGCAGTGACCCCGGGACAGGGGGCACTGAAGCTTTCTTT. Translating it yields CASSDPGTGGTEAFF.

The chain has TRBV25-1 and TRBJ2-1, with no clear D. CDR3 size: 11 residues. Per germline, CDR1 MGHDK and CDR2 SYGVNS. V lost 6 bases to trimming and J lost 10 bases, with 10 bases between them. The DNA of the CDR3 is TGTGCCAGCAGACACATCAGAGAGCAGTTCTTC. Translating gives CASRHIREQFF.

This chain links TRBV20-1 with TRBJ2-2; 11 bases are a match to TRBD1. There are 16 residues in the CDR3. With V trimmed by 2 bases and J by 4 bases, 6 bases remained unmatched. Germline V lookup: CDR1 DFQATT, CDR2 SNEGSKA (reference sequence). The CDR3 sequence: CSARSGDRGGTGELFF. Written as DNA, the CDR3 is TGCAGTGCTAGATCCGGGGACAGGGGGGGCACCGGGGAGCTGTTTTTT.

The chain combines TRBV29-1 with TRBJ1-2; the D is unclear. With 1 base removed from V and 2 bases from J, the gap between germline ends came to 11 bases. The germline CDR1 and CDR2 sequences are SQVTM and ANQGSEA. CDR3 length: 14 residues. CDR3 residues: CSVEVMVLNYGYTF. DNA of the CDR3: TGCAGCGTTGAAGTAATGGTCTTAAACTATGGCTACACCTTC.

V usage is TRBV27 and J usage is TRBJ1-2; 11 bases map to TRBD1. The CDR3 length is 17 residues. V lost 4 bases to trimming and J lost 7 bases; unmatched junction nucleotides: 14. Germline V gene data show CDR1 as MNHEY and CDR2 as SMNVEV (reference sequence). The CDR3 is CASSSTQEGDRGFGYTF. The CDR3 DNA is TGTGCCAGCAGTTCCACACAAGAGGGGGACAGGGGGTTTGGCTACACCTTC.

The chain recombines TRBV7-3 with TRBJ2-5; D unclear. The germline V and J ends were trimmed by 2 bases and 5 bases, with 12 bases remaining between them. The CDR3 runs to 14 residues. Per germline, CDR1 SGHTA and CDR2 FQGTGA. CDR3 nucleotides: TGTGCCAGCAGCTTAGGTGGGCTGGGGGAGACCCAGTACTTC. It codes for CASSLGGLGETQYF.

The chain joins TRBV20-1 to TRBJ2-5; the match to TRBD1 covers 7 bases. Trimming at V came to 0 bases and at J to 0 bases, leaving 16 bases not matched to a gene. From germline, CDR1 is DFQATT and CDR2 SNEGSKA (reference sequence). The CDR3 extends over 19 amino acids. This CDR3 reads CSARDVSNPPTGYQETQYF. Written as DNA, the CDR3 is TGCAGTGCTAGAGATGTCTCCAATCCCCCGACAGGGTACCAAGAGACCCAGTACTTC.

The rearrangement uses TRBV14 and TRBJ1-1; D call uncertain. The CDR3 sequence is 12 residues long. The germline V gene encodes CDR1 SGHDN and CDR2 FVKESK. V dropped 4 bases and J dropped 1 base, with 4 bases sitting between them. The CDR3 loop is CASSPRNTEAFF. For the CDR3, the DNA is TGTGCCAGCAGCCCCCGGAACACTGAAGCTTTCTTT.

This chain connects TRBV9 to TRBJ1-1; D might be TRBD1 (5 bases). CDR1 and CDR2 from the germline V gene are SGDLS and YYNGEE. V lost 1 base, J lost 5 bases, and 9 bases lay in between. This CDR3 has 13 residues. The CDR3 bases are TGTGCCAGCAGCGTAACGGGGCGAACTGAAGCTTTCTTT. Its protein is CASSVTGRTEAFF. Full variable domain (remainder filled in from reference TRBV9 and TRBJ1-1): DSGVTQTPKHLITATGQRVTLRCSPRSGDLSVYWYQQSLDQGLQFLIQYYNGEERAKGNILERFSAQQFPDLHSELNLSSLELGDSALYFCASSVTGRTEAFFGQGTRLTVV.

V gene TRBV6-4 combines with J gene TRBJ1-1, with D possibly being TRBD1 (5 bases). From germline, CDR1 is MRHNA and CDR2 SNTAGT. Trimming left V 7 bases short and J 1 base short, with 16 bases between. The length of the CDR3 is 15 residues. CDR3 bases: TGTGCCAGCACCGACTCGACAGAGACGAACACTGAAGCTTTCTTT. It yields the protein CASTDSTETNTEAFF.

Only one count was recorded for this clonotype. This chain links TRBV2 with TRBJ2-4; 10 bases fit TRBD2. Germline-derived CDR1 and CDR2 are SNHLY and FYNNEI. The J segment lost 3 bases and the V segment lost 5 bases, leaving 13 bases of the junction unmatched. The CDR3 length is 18 residues. CDR3 in DNA: TGTGCCAGCAGTCCCGGGACTAGCGCGCTTCTGGTCAAAAACATTCAGTACTTC. Amino acids: CASSPGTSALLVKNIQYF.

In its sample, this clonotype was seen once. The V and J genes are TRBV9 and TRBJ1-1; D not certain. The CDR3 runs to 15 residues. Trimming pared 3 bases from V and 0 bases from J, leaving 12 bases between. CDR1 SGDLS and CDR2 YYNGEE come from the germline V gene. The CDR3 reads CASSGGFSMNTEAFF. The CDR3 region has the DNA TGTGCCAGCAGCGGGGGTTTTAGCATGAACACTGAAGCTTTCTTT.

This clonotype was seen once. The chain employs TRBV13 and TRBJ2-3; 9 positions match TRBD2. CDR1 is PRHDT and CDR2 is FYEKMQ in the germline V gene (reference sequence). V lost 5 bases and J lost 4; bases outside the gene matches: 7. The CDR3 is 15 residues long. The CDR3 nucleotides read TGTGCCAGCAGCGAGCCGGGACTAGCTCCAGATACGCAGTATTTT. Encoded protein: CASSEPGLAPDTQYF.

The V and J genes are TRBV2 and TRBJ1-5; D is undetermined. The germline CDR1 and CDR2 sequences are SNHLY and FYNNEI. Trimming took 3 bases from V and 4 from J, leaving 10 bases between them. The CDR3 is made up of 14 amino acids. CDR3 nucleotides: TGTGCCAGCAGTGACGGCCGGATTAATCAGCCCCAGCATTTT. Its protein product is CASSDGRINQPQHF.

CDR3 nucleotide sequence: TGCAGCGTTGGGGAGACAGGGTTGCGGTTCTTC. It codes for CSVGETGLRFF. The chain is built from TRBV29-1 and TRBJ2-1; 7 bases match TRBD1. V lost 4 bases to trimming and J lost 15 bases; unmatched junction nucleotides: 9. The CDR3 has 11 amino acids. Germline V lookup: CDR1 SQVTM, CDR2 ANQGSEA.

This chain joins TRBV7-9 and TRBJ1-2; no clear D. Germline CDR1 reads SEHNR; CDR2 reads FQNEAQ (reference sequence). The V and J ends lost 2 bases and 8 bases respectively, with 9 bases between them. This CDR3 region has 12 residues. CDR3 coding DNA: TGTGCCAGCAGCTTAACTGGGGAAGGCTACACCTTC. Its protein is CASSLTGEGYTF.

J is TRBJ1-1 and V is TRBV7-9; D ambiguous. Germline CDR1 SEHNR, CDR2 FQNEAQ (reference sequence). The CDR3 contains 11 residues. V lost 5 bases and J lost 8, with 9 bases in between. This chain's CDR3 is CASSQSPEAFF. The CDR3 DNA reads as TGTGCCAGCAGCCAATCCCCCGAAGCTTTCTTT.

The chain uses TRBV9 and TRBJ1-1, with D uncertain. Trimming left V 1 base short and J 2 bases short, with 12 bases between. Germline V gene sequence: CDR1 SGDLS, CDR2 YYNGEE. The CDR3 is 15 amino acids. The CDR3 coding sequence is TGTGCCAGCAGCGTATCTGGCTCTCGTAACACTGAAGCTTTCTTT. Translation: CASSVSGSRNTEAFF.

The chain combines TRBV6-1 with TRBJ2-7; no clear D gene. In germline, CDR1 is MNHNS, CDR2 SASEGT. V lost 4 bases and J 3 bases, leaving 10 bases between the germline ends. This CDR3 is 13 amino acids long. The CDR3 reads CASSVGEYYEQYF. CDR3 nucleotides: TGTGCCAGCAGTGTTGGGGAATACTACGAGCAGTACTTC.

The genes are TRBV29-1 and TRBJ2-1; a weak D match, TRBD1 (5 bases). Germline CDR1 reads SQVTM; CDR2 reads ANQGSEA. This CDR3 has 15 residues. Trimming cost V 5 bases and J 2 bases, with 16 bases left between them. The CDR3 nucleotides read TGCAGCGTTACTGCCCCCTCAGGGCCCTACAATGAGCAGTTCTTC. The encoded protein is CSVTAPSGPYNEQFF.

The chain recombines TRBV7-9 with TRBJ2-7; the D is unclear. This CDR3 has 12 residues. V lost 2 bases to trimming and J lost 2 bases, with 4 bases between them. Germline CDR1 and CDR2: SEHNR and FQNEAQ (reference sequence). The DNA for the CDR3 is TGTGCCAGCAGCTTAAACCCCTACGAGCAGTACTTC. Translated, it gives CASSLNPYEQYF.

The rearrangement uses TRBV29-1 and TRBJ1-2; possible D gene TRBD1, 6 bases. The CDR3 is 13 residues long. Germline CDR1 and CDR2: SQVTM and ANQGSEA. Trimming shortened V by 3 bases and J by 4 bases, and 12 bases separated the two germline ends. The CDR3 is CSVEETGFYGYTF. Written as DNA, the CDR3 is TGCAGCGTTGAGGAGACAGGCTTCTATGGCTACACCTTC.

The CDR3 sequence: CASSPIAGAGYNEQFF. CDR3 sequence (DNA): TGTGCCAGCAGCCCTATAGCGGGGGCAGGCTACAATGAGCAGTTCTTC. The V and J genes are TRBV27 and TRBJ2-1, with 9 bases identical to TRBD2. The CDR3 is made up of 16 amino acids. V lost 6 bases and J lost 3; bases outside the gene matches: 9. CDR1 is MNHEY, CDR2 SMNVEV, per germline (reference sequence).

The J gene is TRBJ2-3, the V gene TRBV25-1, with 10 positions matching TRBD2. V trimming: 1 base; J trimming: 0 bases; junction bases outside the gene matches: 13. Germline V gene lookup returns CDR1 MGHDK and CDR2 SYGVNS. The CDR3 consists of 20 residues. Written as DNA, the CDR3 is TGTGCCAGCAGTGAATCCGAGGGGCTAGCGGGGGCAGCTAGCACAGATACGCAGTATTTT. Protein product: CASSESEGLAGAASTDTQYF.

This sequence joins TRBV9 and TRBJ2-7; 14 nucleotides agree with TRBD2. Germline CDR1 and CDR2: SGDLS and YYNGEE. J gave up 6 bases and V 3 bases, and 5 bases lay outside the gene matches. This CDR3 spans 15 amino acids. The CDR3 here is CASSASGLAGAEQYF. The CDR3 bases are TGTGCCAGCAGCGCCTCGGGACTAGCGGGGGCCGAGCAGTACTTC.